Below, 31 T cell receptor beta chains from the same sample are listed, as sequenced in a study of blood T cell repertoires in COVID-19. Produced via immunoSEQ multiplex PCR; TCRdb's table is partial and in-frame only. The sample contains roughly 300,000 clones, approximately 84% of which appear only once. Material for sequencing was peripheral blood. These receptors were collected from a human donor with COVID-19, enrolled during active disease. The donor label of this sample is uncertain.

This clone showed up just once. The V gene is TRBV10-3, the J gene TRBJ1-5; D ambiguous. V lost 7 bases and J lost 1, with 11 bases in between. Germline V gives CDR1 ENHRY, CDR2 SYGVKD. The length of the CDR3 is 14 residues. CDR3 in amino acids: CAIKDEVSNQPQHF. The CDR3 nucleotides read TGTGCCATCAAGGATGAGGTAAGCAATCAGCCCCAGCATTTT.

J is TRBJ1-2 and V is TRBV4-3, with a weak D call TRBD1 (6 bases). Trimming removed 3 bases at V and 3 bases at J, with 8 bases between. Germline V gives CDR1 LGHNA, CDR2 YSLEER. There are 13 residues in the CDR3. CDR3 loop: CASSHWTDYGYTF. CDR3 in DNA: TGCGCCAGCAGCCACTGGACAGACTATGGCTACACCTTC.

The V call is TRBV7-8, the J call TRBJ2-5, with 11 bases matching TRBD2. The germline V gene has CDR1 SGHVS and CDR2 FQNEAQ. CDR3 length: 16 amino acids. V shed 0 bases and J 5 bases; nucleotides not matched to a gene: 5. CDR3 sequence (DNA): TGTGCCAGCAGCTTAGCCGTAGCGGGAGGGCCGGAGACCCAGTACTTC. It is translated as CASSLAVAGGPETQYF.

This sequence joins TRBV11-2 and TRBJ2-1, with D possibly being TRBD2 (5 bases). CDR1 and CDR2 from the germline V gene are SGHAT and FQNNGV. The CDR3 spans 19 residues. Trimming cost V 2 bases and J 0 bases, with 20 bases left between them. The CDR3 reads CASSLRSNEGLSSYNEQFF. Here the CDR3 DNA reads TGTGCCAGCAGCTTAAGGAGTAATGAGGGCCTGAGCTCCTACAATGAGCAGTTCTTC. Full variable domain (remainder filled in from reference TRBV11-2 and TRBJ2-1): EAGVAQSPRYKIIEKRQSVAFWCNPISGHATLYWYQQILGQGPKLLIQFQNNGVVDDSQLPKDRFSAERLKGVDSTLKIQPAKLEDSAVYLCASSLRSNEGLSSYNEQFFGPGTRLTVL.

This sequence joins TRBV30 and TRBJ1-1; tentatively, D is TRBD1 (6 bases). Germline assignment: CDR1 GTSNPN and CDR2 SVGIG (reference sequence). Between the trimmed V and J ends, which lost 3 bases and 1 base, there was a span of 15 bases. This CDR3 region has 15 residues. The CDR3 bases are TGTGCCTGGAGGAGGACGAAGACAGGGAACACTGAAGCTTTCTTT. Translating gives CAWRRTKTGNTEAFF.

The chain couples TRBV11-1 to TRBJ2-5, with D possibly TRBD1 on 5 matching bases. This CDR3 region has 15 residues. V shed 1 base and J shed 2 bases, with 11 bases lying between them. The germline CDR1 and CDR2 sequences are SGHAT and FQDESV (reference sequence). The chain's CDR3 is CASSLGPDRQETQYF. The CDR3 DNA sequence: TGTGCCAGCAGCTTAGGGCCTGACAGACAAGAGACCCAGTACTTC.

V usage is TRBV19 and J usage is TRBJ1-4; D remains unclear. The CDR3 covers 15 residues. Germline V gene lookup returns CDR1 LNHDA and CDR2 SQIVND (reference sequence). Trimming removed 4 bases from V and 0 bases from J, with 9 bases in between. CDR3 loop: CASSTHKTTNEKLFF. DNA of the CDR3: TGTGCCAGTAGTACACACAAGACAACTAATGAAAAACTGTTTTTT.

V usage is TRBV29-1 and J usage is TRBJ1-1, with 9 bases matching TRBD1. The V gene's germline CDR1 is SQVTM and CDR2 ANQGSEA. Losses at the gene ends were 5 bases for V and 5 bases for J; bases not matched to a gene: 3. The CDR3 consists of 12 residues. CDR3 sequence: CSVRTGETEAFF. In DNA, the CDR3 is TGCAGCGTTCGGACAGGGGAGACTGAAGCTTTCTTT. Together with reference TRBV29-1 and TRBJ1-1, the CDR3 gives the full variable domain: SAVISQKPSRDICQRGTSLTIQCQVDSQVTMMFWYRQQPGQSLTLIATANQGSEATYESGFVIDKFPISRPNLTFSTLTVSNMSPEDSSIYLCSVRTGETEAFFGQGTRLTVV.

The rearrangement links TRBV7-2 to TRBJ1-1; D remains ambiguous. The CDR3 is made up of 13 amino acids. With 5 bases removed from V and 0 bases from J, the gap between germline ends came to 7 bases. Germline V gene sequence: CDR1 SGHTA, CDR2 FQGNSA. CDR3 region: CASSLPVNTEAFF. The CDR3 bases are TGTGCCAGCAGCCTCCCTGTGAACACTGAAGCTTTCTTT.

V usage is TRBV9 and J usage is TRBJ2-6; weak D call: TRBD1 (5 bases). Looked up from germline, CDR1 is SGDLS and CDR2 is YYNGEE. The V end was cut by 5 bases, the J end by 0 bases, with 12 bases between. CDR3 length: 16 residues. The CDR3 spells CASSPTGASGANVLTF. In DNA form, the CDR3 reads TGTGCCAGCAGTCCGACTGGGGCCTCTGGGGCCAACGTCCTGACTTTC.

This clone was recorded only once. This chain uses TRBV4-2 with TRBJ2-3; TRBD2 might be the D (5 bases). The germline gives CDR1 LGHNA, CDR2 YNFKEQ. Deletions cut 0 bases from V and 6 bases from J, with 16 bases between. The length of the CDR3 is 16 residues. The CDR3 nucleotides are TGTGCCAGCAGCCAAGATTTGAGAGAGGGATGGGATACGCAGTATTTT. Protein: CASSQDLREGWDTQYF.

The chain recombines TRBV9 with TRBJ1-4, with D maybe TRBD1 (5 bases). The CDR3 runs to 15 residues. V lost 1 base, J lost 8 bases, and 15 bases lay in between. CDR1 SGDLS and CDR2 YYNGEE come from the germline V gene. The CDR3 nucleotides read TGTGCCAGCAGCGTAAGGGGTTCGGTTGGAGAAAAACTGTTTTTT. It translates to CASSVRGSVGEKLFF. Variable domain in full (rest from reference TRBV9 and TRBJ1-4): DSGVTQTPKHLITATGQRVTLRCSPRSGDLSVYWYQQSLDQGLQFLIQYYNGEERAKGNILERFSAQQFPDLHSELNLSSLELGDSALYFCASSVRGSVGEKLFFGSGTQLSVL.

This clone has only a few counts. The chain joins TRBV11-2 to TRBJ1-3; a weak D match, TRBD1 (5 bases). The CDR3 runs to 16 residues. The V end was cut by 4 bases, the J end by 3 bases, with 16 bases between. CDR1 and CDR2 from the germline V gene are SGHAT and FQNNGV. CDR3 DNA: TGTGCCAGCAGCTCTCAAAGGGGCTTAATTGGAAACACCATATATTTT. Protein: CASSSQRGLIGNTIYF.

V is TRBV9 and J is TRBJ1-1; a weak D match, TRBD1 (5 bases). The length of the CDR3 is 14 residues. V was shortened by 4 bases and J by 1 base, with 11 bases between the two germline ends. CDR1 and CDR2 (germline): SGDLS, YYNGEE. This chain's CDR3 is CASSLTDTNTEAFF. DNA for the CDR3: TGTGCCAGCAGCCTGACAGATACGAACACTGAAGCTTTCTTT.

The chain's CDR3 is CASSFSGDNQPQHF. As DNA, the CDR3 is TGCGCCAGCAGCTTCTCAGGGGACAATCAGCCCCAGCATTTT. The genes are TRBV5-1 and TRBJ1-5; D is perhaps TRBD1 (6 bases). V was pared by 2 bases and J by 3 bases, with 9 bases between. CDR1 SGHRS and CDR2 YFSETQ come from the germline V gene. The CDR3 consists of 14 residues.

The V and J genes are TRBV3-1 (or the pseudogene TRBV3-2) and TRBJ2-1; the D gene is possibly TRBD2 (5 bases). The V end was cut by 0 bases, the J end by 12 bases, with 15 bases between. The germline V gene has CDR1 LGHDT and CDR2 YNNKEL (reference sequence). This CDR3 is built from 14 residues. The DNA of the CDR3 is TGTGCCAGCAGCCAAGATCGGTGGTCTCGGGGGCAGTTCTTC. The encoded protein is CASSQDRWSRGQFF.

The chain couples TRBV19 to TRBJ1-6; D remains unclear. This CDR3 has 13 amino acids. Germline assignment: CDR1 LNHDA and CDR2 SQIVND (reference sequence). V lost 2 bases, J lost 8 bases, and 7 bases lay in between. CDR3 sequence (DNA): TGTGCCAGTAGTATATTGGCGGATTCACCCCTCCACTTT. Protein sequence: CASSILADSPLHF.

The DNA of the CDR3 is TGCGCCAGCAGCGGGACTACAGGGGGCCCCACTGAAGCTTTCTTT. This encodes CASSGTTGGPTEAFF. The rearrangement uses TRBV5-1 and TRBJ1-1, with 9 bases identical to TRBD1. Germline CDR1 SGHRS, CDR2 YFSETQ. The CDR3 loop spans 15 amino acids. Trimming cost V 4 bases and J 4 bases; bases outside gene matches: 8.

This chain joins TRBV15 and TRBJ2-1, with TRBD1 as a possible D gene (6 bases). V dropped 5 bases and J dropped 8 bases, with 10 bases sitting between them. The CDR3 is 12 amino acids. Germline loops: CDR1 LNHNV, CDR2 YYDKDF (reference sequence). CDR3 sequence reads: CATSEQGHEQFF. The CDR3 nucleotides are TGTGCCACCAGCGAACAGGGCCATGAGCAGTTCTTC.

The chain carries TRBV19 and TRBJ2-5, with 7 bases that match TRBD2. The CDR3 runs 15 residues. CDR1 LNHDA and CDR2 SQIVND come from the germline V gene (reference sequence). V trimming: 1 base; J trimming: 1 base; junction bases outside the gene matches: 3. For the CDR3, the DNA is TGTGCCAGTAGTATAGGACTAGCTCGCCAAGAGACCCAGTACTTC. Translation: CASSIGLARQETQYF.

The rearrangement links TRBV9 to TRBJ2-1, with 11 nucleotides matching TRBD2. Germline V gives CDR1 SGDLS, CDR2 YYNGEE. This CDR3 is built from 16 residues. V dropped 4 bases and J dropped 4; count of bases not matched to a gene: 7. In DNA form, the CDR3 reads TGTGCCAGCAGCAGTGGACTAGCGGGCCCTTACAATGAGCAGTTCTTC. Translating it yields CASSSGLAGPYNEQFF.

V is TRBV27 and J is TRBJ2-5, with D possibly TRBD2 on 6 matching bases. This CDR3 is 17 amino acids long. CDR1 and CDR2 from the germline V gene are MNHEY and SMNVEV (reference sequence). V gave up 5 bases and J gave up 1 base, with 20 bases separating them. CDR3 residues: CASSPFGGERLQETQYF. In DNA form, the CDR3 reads TGTGCCAGCAGTCCCTTCGGCGGGGAGCGACTCCAAGAGACCCAGTACTTC.

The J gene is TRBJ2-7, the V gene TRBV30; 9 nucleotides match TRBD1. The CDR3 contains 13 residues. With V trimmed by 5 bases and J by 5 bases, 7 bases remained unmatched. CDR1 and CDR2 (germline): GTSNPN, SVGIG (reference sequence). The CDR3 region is CAWAGTGSHEQYF. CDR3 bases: TGTGCCTGGGCCGGGACAGGGAGCCACGAGCAGTACTTC.

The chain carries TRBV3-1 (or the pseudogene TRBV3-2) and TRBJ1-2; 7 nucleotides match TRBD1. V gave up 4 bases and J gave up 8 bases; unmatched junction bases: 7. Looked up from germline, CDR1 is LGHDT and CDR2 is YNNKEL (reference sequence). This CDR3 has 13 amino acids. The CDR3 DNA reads TGTGCCAGCAGCCCCGACAGGGTCCTAGGCTACACCTTC. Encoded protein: CASSPDRVLGYTF.

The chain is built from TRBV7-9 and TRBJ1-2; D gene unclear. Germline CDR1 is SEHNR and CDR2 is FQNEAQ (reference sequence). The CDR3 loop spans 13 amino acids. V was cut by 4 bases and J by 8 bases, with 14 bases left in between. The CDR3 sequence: CASSSTGFRGYTF. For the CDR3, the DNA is TGTGCCAGCAGCTCAACGGGATTTCGGGGCTACACCTTC. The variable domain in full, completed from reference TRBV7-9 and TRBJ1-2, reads DTGVSQNPRHKITKRGQNVTFRCDPISEHNRLYWYRQTLGQGPEFLTYFQNEAQLEKSRLLSDRFSAERPKGSFSTLEIQRTEQGDSAMYLCASSSTGFRGYTFGSGTRLTVV.

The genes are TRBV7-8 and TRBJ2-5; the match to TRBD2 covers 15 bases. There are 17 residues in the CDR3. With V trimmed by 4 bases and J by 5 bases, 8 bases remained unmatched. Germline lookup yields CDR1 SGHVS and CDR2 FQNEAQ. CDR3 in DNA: TGTGCCAGCAGCTCCCCCCCCGGGACTAGCGGGAGGGAGACCCAGTACTTC. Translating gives CASSSPPGTSGRETQYF. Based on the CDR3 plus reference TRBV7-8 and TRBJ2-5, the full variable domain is GAGVSQSPRYKVAKRGQDVALRCDPISGHVSLFWYQQALGQGPEFLTYFQNEAQLDKSGLPSDRFFAERPEGSVSTLKIQRTQQEDSAVYLCASSSPPGTSGRETQYFGPGTRLLVL.

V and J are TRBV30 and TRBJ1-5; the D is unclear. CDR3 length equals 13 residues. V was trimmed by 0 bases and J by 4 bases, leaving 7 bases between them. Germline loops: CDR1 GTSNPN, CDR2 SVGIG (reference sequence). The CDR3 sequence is CAWSVWENQPQHF. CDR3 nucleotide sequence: TGTGCCTGGAGTGTTTGGGAGAATCAGCCCCAGCATTTT.

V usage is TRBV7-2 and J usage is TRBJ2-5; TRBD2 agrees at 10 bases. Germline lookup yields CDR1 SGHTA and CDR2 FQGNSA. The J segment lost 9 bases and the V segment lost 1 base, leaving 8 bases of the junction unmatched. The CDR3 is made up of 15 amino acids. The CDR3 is CASSLVPSGSGAQYF. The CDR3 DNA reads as TGTGCCAGCAGCTTAGTTCCTAGCGGGAGCGGGGCCCAGTACTTC.

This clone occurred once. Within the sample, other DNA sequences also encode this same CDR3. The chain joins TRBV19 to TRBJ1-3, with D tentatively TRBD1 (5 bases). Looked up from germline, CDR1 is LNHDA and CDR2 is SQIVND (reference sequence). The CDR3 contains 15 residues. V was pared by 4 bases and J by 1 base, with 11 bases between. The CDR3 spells CASSTTGGSGNTIYF. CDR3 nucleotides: TGTGCCAGTAGTACGACGGGGGGATCTGGAAACACCATATATTTT.

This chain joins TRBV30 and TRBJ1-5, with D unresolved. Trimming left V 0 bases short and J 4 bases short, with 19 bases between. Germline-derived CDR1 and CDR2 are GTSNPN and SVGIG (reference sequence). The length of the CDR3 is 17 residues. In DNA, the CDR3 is TGTGCCTGGAGTGTAGGAAGCTTCATGGGAGAAAATCAGCCCCAGCATTTT. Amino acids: CAWSVGSFMGENQPQHF.

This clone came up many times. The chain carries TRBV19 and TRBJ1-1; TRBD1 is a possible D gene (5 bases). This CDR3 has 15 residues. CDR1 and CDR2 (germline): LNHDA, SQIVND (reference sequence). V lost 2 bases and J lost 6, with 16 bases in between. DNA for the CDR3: TGTGCCAGTAGTATATGGGCAGGGACTGGCGCTGAAGCTTTCTTT. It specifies CASSIWAGTGAEAFF.